This T cell receptor beta chain was observed in a study of T cells in localized non-small cell lung cancer. Study-wide points: Of the tissues analyzed, uninvolved adjacent lung showed maximal T cell clonality, greater than tumor. A raised T cell density in blood coincided with lengthier overall survival. Owing to sequencing of a solitary tumor region, heterogeneity cannot be discounted.

V trimming: 5 bases; J trimming: 8 bases; junction bases outside the gene matches: 16. CDR1 and CDR2 (germline): MNHGY, SAAAGT. This CDR3 spans 16 amino acids. TCRdb's table, derived via immunoSEQ multiplex PCR, lists solely in-frame clones and lacks some. The sample holds several thousand clones, roughly 24% seen once. The table lists this clone with many counts. Its antigen remains unknown. The V call is TRBV6-8, the J call TRBJ1-2; 8 bases line up with TRBD1. The TCR was taken from a man aged 35 to 70 with stage II lung adenocarcinoma. This sample comprised lung tumor tissue, obtained before any cancer treatment. The CDR3 DNA sequence: TGTGCCAGCAGTGAGGCCATGTGGGACAGGCCCGAAGGCTACACCTTC. It encodes CASSEAMWDRPEGYTF.